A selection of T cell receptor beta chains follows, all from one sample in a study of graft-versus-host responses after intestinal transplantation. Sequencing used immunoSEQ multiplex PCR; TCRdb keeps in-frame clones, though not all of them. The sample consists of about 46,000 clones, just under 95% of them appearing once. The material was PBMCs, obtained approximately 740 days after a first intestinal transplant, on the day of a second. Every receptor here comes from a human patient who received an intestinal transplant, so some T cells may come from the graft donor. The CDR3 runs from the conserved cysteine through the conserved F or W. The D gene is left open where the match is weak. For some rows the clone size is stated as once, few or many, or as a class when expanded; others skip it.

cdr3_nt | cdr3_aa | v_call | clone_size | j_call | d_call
TGCGCCAGCAGCCACCGGGCGGGACAGCCTAACTATGGCTACACCTTC | CASSHRAGQPNYGYTF | TRBV5-1 | . | TRBJ1-2 | TRBD1
TGTGCCAGCAGCCACTGGGGCGGGGGGTTGGATGAGCAGTTCTTC | CASSHWGGGLDEQFF | TRBV5-6 | few | TRBJ2-1 | TRBD2
TGTGCCAGCAGCTCCTTACCCCAAGAGACCCAGTACTTC | CASSSLPQETQYF | TRBV7-6 | . | TRBJ2-5 | .
TGTGCCAGCAGTCATTCTTACAGTACAGGGGCGAGAGGCTACACCTTC | CASSHSYSTGARGYTF | TRBV25-1 | . | TRBJ1-2 | TRBD1
TGCAGCGTGAACAGGGGGGATGGCAAAAACATTCAGTACTTC | CSVNRGDGKNIQYF | TRBV29-1 | . | TRBJ2-4 | TRBD1
TGCGCCAGCAGCGCCGGACAGGGGTCCTACAATGAGCAGTTCTTC | CASSAGQGSYNEQFF | TRBV5-1 | . | TRBJ2-1 | TRBD1
TGTGCTAGCAGCTTAGAGCTAGGCAGAGGAGTGGAGACCCAGTACTTC | CASSLELGRGVETQYF | TRBV7-7 | . | TRBJ2-5 | .
TGTGCCAGCAGTGTCGATAAGACAGGGAGAGATCTTCTGACCCAGTACTTC | CASSVDKTGRDLLTQYF | TRBV2 | . | TRBJ2-5 | TRBD1
TGTGCCAGCAGCCGGCCCCGTAGCGGGAGTTACCAAGAGACCCAGTACTTC | CASSRPRSGSYQETQYF | TRBV7-9 | . | TRBJ2-5 | TRBD2
TGTGCCAGCAGCAGGAGTTGGAGGTGGGGGCGCTCCTACAATGAGCAGTTCTTC | CASSRSWRWGRSYNEQFF | TRBV5-6 | few | TRBJ2-1 | .
TGTGCCAGCAGTTTGACAAGACCCAGCACAGATACGCAGTATTTT | CASSLTRPSTDTQYF | TRBV27 | . | TRBJ2-3 | .
TGTGCCAGCAGTATCCGACCCGCCTACGAGCAGTACTTC | CASSIRPAYEQYF | TRBV27 | . | TRBJ2-7 | .
TGTGCCAGCAGTTACGGGGTGCAGTCAACGGATGAGCAGTTCTTC | CASSYGVQSTDEQFF | TRBV6-5 | . | TRBJ2-1 | .
TGTGCCAGCAGTGGACAGGTCAATAGCAATCAGCCCCAGCATTTT | CASSGQVNSNQPQHF | TRBV6-1 | once | TRBJ1-5 | .
TGTGCCAGCAGCCTGGCCCCGGGACCTCTCTATGGCTACACCTTC | CASSLAPGPLYGYTF | TRBV7-6 | . | TRBJ1-2 | .
TGTGCCAGCAGCCTCTCCGGGACCAATCAGCCCCAGCATTTT | CASSLSGTNQPQHF | TRBV27 | . | TRBJ1-5 | .
TGTGCCAGCAGCTTGGTTGGCAGGGGCCACGAGCAGTACTTC | CASSLVGRGHEQYF | TRBV5-4 | . | TRBJ2-7 | .
TGTGCCAGCAGCCAAGATCTAGGGGGGGGACTATCCTACGAGCAGTACTTC | CASSQDLGGGLSYEQYF | TRBV4-2 | few | TRBJ2-7 | .
TGTGCCAGCAGGGTAGGAGGGGGTCTCCAGGGACAGCCCCAGCATTTT | CASRVGGGLQGQPQHF | TRBV2 | . | TRBJ1-5 | .
TGTGCCAGCAGTTTGAAGGGTGAAAAACTGTTTTTT | CASSLKGEKLFF | TRBV28 | few | TRBJ1-4 | .
TGTGCCAGCAGTCCTAATGGGCGGGAAGCCTACGAGCAGTACTTC | CASSPNGREAYEQYF | TRBV7-9 | . | TRBJ2-7 | .
TGCAGCTTCAAGCAGTTTATACTGAGCACAGATACGCAGTATTTT | CSFKQFILSTDTQYF | TRBV29-1 | . | TRBJ2-3 | .
TGTGCCAGCAGCCGCAGGGGCGGAACTAGCACAGATACGCAGTATTTT | CASSRRGGTSTDTQYF | TRBV6-4 | . | TRBJ2-3 | .
TGTGCCAGCAGCTCGGGACAGGGCCATGGCTACACCTTC | CASSSGQGHGYTF | TRBV7-3 | . | TRBJ1-2 | TRBD1
TGTGCCAGCAGTTATACGGACGGAACTAATGAGCAGTTCTTC | CASSYTDGTNEQFF | TRBV6-6 | . | TRBJ2-1 | .
TGTGCCAGCAGTTACTCCGACAGGGAGGGAACCGGGGAGCTGTTTTTT | CASSYSDREGTGELFF | TRBV6-5 | . | TRBJ2-2 | .
TGCAGCGTCCCCTGGGCTTTTCAGGGAAGGAATGGCTACACCTTC | CSVPWAFQGRNGYTF | TRBV29-1 | . | TRBJ1-2 | .
TGTGCCAGCAGCTCAAACAGGGGCCCCGGGAATGAGCAGTTCTTC | CASSSNRGPGNEQFF | TRBV7-3 | . | TRBJ2-1 | TRBD1
TGTGCCAGCAGCTCCCCGGGGGAGGAGACCCAGTACTTC | CASSSPGEETQYF | TRBV7-3 | . | TRBJ2-5 | .
TGCGCCAGCAGCCCCGGGACTAGCGGGAGGGGAGCCGGGGAGCTGTTTTTT | CASSPGTSGRGAGELFF | TRBV10-1 | once | TRBJ2-2 | TRBD2
TGTGCCTCGAGAGGGAGCAATGAGCAGTTCTTC | CASRGSNEQFF | TRBV6-5 | once | TRBJ2-1 | .
TGTGCCAGCAGCTTAGCCGGGACAGGCGGAAACACCATATATTTT | CASSLAGTGGNTIYF | TRBV7-6 | once | TRBJ1-3 | TRBD1
TGTGCCAGCACCCAACCGGGCCAACCTCATGAAAAACTGTTTTTT | CASTQPGQPHEKLFF | TRBV6-1 | few | TRBJ1-4 | .
TGCGCCAGCAGCGGGGAGGGTCGGGGGTATAATTCACCCCTCCACTTT | CASSGEGRGYNSPLHF | TRBV5-1 | few | TRBJ1-6 | .
TGTGCCAGCACCCAGGGGGCCGGTAATGAAAAACTATTTTTT | CASTQGAGNEKLFF | TRBV2 | . | TRBJ1-4 | TRBD1
TGTGCCAGCAGCTTGGGGGACAGGGGCTTCTCTGGAAACACCATATATTTT | CASSLGDRGFSGNTIYF | TRBV5-6 | few | TRBJ1-3 | TRBD1
TGTGCCAGCAGTTCCGTAACTCCTACGATGGAGCAGTACTTC | CASSSVTPTMEQYF | TRBV27 | . | TRBJ2-7 | .
TGTGCTAGCAGCGGCGGGGATACGCAGTATTTT | CASSGGDTQYF | TRBV7-7 | . | TRBJ2-3 | .
TGTGCCAGCAGCCCGCGACAGAAATACAATGAGCAGTTCTTC | CASSPRQKYNEQFF | TRBV7-9 | . | TRBJ2-1 | .
TGCGCCAGCAGCCAAGATTGGGGCAGAGGGAATGAGCAGTTCTTC | CASSQDWGRGNEQFF | TRBV4-1 | . | TRBJ2-1 | .
TGTGCCAGCAGCACCAGGACTAGCGGCTACGAGCAGTACTTC | CASSTRTSGYEQYF | TRBV11-1 | . | TRBJ2-7 | TRBD2
TGTGCCAGCAGTTTATTAAGGGACTCCTACGAGCAGTACTTC | CASSLLRDSYEQYF | TRBV27 | . | TRBJ2-7 | .
TGTGCCAGCAGTACCAGGGGAAGAACCTACGAGCAGTACTTC | CASSTRGRTYEQYF | TRBV28 | . | TRBJ2-7 | .
TGTGCCAGCAGTGAAGCGCCAGGGAGGTTTAGCAATTCACCCCTCCACTTT | CASSEAPGRFSNSPLHF | TRBV6-1 | . | TRBJ1-6 | .
TGTGCCAGCTCACGGACAGACCAAGAGACCCAGTACTTC | CASSRTDQETQYF | TRBV18 | . | TRBJ2-5 | .
TGTGCCAGTAGTATAGCCGGGGGGACCTACGAGCAGTACTTC | CASSIAGGTYEQYF | TRBV19 | . | TRBJ2-7 | TRBD2
TGTGCCAGCAGTTCGGGACAGGGGATGAATCAGCCCCAGCATTTT | CASSSGQGMNQPQHF | TRBV27 | . | TRBJ1-5 | TRBD1
TGCGCCAGCAGCTTGAGGGGGACAGGGGTCGGCTCTGGGGCCAACGTCCTGACTTTC | CASSLRGTGVGSGANVLTF | TRBV5-1 | . | TRBJ2-6 | TRBD1
TGTGCCAGCAGCTCAAATATGGGAGAGGGGACCGGGGAGCTGTTTTTT | CASSSNMGEGTGELFF | TRBV11-2 | . | TRBJ2-2 | .
TGCAGCGTTGAAGATCCAGGACATCGTGGGCAGTTCTTC | CSVEDPGHRGQFF | TRBV29-1 | once | TRBJ2-1 | .
TGTGCCAGTAGTATCCGCCTTCGGGGTCGCCCTGGGGCCAACGTCCTGACTTTC | CASSIRLRGRPGANVLTF | TRBV19 | . | TRBJ2-6 | .
TGTGCCACCGACCGAGGTCCCGGGACAGGGATCTACGAGCAGTACTTC | CATDRGPGTGIYEQYF | TRBV15 | . | TRBJ2-7 | TRBD1
TGTGCCAGCAGTTTGACAGGGAACACCGGGGAGCTGTTTTTT | CASSLTGNTGELFF | TRBV28 | . | TRBJ2-2 | .
TGTGCCAGCAGCTTAAGTTTGTTGGAAAAACTGTTTTTT | CASSLSLLEKLFF | TRBV7-8 | . | TRBJ1-4 | .
TGCAGCGCACGACGGGGGAGGACGAACACCGGGGAGCTGTTTTTT | CSARRGRTNTGELFF | TRBV29-1 | . | TRBJ2-2 | .
TGTGCCAGCAGCTCTTCTCGACAGGGCGGGAATCAGCCCCAGCATTTT | CASSSSRQGGNQPQHF | TRBV7-9 | . | TRBJ1-5 | TRBD1
TGCGCCAGCAGCCCCAGCAGTTCTGGAAACACCATATATTTT | CASSPSSSGNTIYF | TRBV5-1 | few | TRBJ1-3 | .
TGCGCCAGCAGCCCCGGGACAGGGCCCTACAATGAGCAGTTCTTC | CASSPGTGPYNEQFF | TRBV4-1 | once | TRBJ2-1 | TRBD1
TGTGCCAGCAGAAGGGACTATGGCTACACCTTC | CASRRDYGYTF | TRBV5-4 | . | TRBJ1-2 | .
TGTGCCAGTAGCAGTGGGGCCGACGAGACGGAGACCCAGTACTTC | CASSSGADETETQYF | TRBV28 | . | TRBJ2-5 | .